Listed below are T cell receptor beta chains from one sample, sequenced in a study of monozygotic twins with cystic fibrosis. Profiling relied on immunoSEQ multiplex PCR, and the TCRdb table lists in-frame clones only, not all of them. This table has over 30,000 clones, 75% to 95% appearing once. Sequenced: blood. The source of these receptors is a boy aged 2 to 10 with cystic fibrosis. Each CDR3 is given without its conserved first and last residue. The order of the fields is V gene, J gene, CDR3 protein.

V gene: TRBV29-1
J gene: TRBJ1-1
CDR3 protein: SVDRYRDTEAF

V gene: TRBV4-1
J gene: TRBJ2-2
CDR3 protein: ASSLEQQGSGELF

V gene: TRBV19
J gene: TRBJ1-2
CDR3 protein: ASSMWSASNYGYT

V gene: TRBV29-1
J gene: TRBJ1-1
CDR3 protein: SVEDLLVGTEAF

V gene: TRBV11-2
J gene: TRBJ2-5
CDR3 protein: ASVSGGARQETQY

V gene: TRBV4-1
J gene: TRBJ2-7
CDR3 protein: ASSQDRTVRLNEQY

V gene: TRBV29-1
J gene: TRBJ1-2
CDR3 protein: SVVSEGYT

V gene: TRBV4-3
J gene: TRBJ2-6
CDR3 protein: ASSREALVSGANVLT

V gene: TRBV5-6
J gene: TRBJ1-3
CDR3 protein: ASSLGMGRENRP

V gene: TRBV5-4
J gene: TRBJ1-4
CDR3 protein: ASSQNRGGSNEKLF

V gene: TRBV9
J gene: TRBJ1-1
CDR3 protein: ASSATTGGRNTEAF